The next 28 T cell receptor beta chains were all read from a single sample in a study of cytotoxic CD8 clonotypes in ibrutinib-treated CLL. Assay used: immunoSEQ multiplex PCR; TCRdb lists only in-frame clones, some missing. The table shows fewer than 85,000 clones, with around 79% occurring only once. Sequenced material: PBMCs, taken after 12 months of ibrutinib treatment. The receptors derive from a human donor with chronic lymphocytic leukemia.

The CDR3 region has the DNA TGTGCCAGCAGTTACGGCCAGACCTACAATGAGCAGTTCTTC. Its protein is CASSYGQTYNEQFF. The chain couples TRBV6-6 to TRBJ2-1; D ambiguous. This CDR3 has 14 residues. Trimming stripped 2 bases from V and 2 bases from J, with 7 bases between. Germline V gene sequence: CDR1 MNHNY, CDR2 SVGAGI (reference sequence).

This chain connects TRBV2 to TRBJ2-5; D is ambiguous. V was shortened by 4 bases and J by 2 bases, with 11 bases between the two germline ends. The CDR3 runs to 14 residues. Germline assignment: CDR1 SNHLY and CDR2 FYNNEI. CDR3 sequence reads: CASSAEAGQETQYF. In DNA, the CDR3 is TGTGCCAGCAGTGCTGAGGCCGGACAAGAGACCCAGTACTTC.

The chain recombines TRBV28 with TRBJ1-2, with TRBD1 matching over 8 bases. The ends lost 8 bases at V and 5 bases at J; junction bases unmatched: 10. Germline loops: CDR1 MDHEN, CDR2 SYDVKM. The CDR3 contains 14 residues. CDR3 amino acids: CASHTPDRAYGYTF. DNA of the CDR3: TGTGCCAGCCATACCCCGGACAGGGCTTATGGCTACACCTTC.

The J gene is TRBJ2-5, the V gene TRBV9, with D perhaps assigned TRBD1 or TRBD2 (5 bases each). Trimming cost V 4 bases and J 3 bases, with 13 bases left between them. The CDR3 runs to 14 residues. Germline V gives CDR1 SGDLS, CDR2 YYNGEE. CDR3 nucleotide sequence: TGTGCCAGCAGCCCCGGGACGGCGAAAGAGACCCAGTACTTC. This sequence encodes CASSPGTAKETQYF.

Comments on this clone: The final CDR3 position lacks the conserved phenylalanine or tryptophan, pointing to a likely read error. The CDR3: CASSYSAGVSYEQYL. The CDR3 DNA is TGTGCCAGCAGTTACTCCGCGGGAGTTTCCTACGAGCAGTACCTC. The V call is TRBV6-5, the J call TRBJ2-7; 7 positions agree with TRBD2. The CDR3 consists of 15 residues. Germline values: CDR1 MNHEY, CDR2 SVGAGI. Germline trimming cut 0 bases from V and 1 base from J; bases unmatched to any gene: 3.

In DNA form, the CDR3 reads TGTGCCAGCAGCTTGGGACAGGTGGGAGTTGAAAAACTGTTTTTT. Translating gives CASSLGQVGVEKLFF. The chain uses TRBV5-4 and TRBJ1-4, with TRBD1 as a possible D gene (6 bases). Deletions cut 0 bases from V and 7 bases from J, with 13 bases between. Germline V CDR1 and CDR2: SGHNT, YYREEE (reference sequence). The CDR3 has 15 amino acids. The variable domain in full, completed from reference TRBV5-4 and TRBJ1-4, reads ETGVTQSPTHLIKTRGQQVTLRCSSQSGHNTVSWYQQALGQGPQFIFQYYREEENGRGNFPPRFSGLQFPNYSSELNVNALELDDSALYLCASSLGQVGVEKLFFGSGTQLSVL.

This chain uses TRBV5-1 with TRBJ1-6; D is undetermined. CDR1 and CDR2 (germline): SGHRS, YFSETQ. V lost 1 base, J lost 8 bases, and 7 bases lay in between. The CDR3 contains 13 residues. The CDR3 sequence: CASSLFRDSPLHF. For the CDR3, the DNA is TGCGCCAGCAGCTTGTTCCGTGATTCACCCCTCCACTTT.

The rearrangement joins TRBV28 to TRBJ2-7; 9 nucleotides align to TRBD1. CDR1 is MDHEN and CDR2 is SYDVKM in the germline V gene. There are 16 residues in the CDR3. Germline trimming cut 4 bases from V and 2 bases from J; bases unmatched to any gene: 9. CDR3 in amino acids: CASSSQGTGRAYEQYF. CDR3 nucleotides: TGTGCCAGCAGTTCCCAGGGGACAGGGAGGGCCTACGAGCAGTACTTC.

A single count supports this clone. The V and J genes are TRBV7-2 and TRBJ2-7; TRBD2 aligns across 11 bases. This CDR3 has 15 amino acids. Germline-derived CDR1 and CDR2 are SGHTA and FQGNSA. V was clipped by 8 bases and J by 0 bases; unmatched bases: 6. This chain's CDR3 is CASGVAGGFSYEQYF. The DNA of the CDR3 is TGTGCCAGCGGGGTAGCGGGGGGGTTCTCCTACGAGCAGTACTTC.

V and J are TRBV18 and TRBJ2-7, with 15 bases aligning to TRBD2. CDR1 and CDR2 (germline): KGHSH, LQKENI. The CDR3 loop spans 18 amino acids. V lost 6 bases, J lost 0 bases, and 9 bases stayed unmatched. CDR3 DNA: TGTGCCAGCTCCCCCGGGACTAGCGGGAGGATTTACTCCTACGAGCAGTACTTC. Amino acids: CASSPGTSGRIYSYEQYF.

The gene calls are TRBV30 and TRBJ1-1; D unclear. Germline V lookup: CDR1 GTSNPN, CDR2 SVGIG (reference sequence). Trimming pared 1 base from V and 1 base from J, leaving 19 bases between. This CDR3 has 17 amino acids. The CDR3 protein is CAWSGFFGVKGNTEAFF. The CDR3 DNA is TGTGCCTGGAGTGGTTTTTTCGGGGTTAAGGGGAACACTGAAGCTTTCTTT.

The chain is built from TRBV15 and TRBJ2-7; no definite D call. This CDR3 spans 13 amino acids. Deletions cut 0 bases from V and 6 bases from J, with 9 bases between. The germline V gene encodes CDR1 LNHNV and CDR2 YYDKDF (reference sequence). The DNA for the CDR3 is TGTGCCACCAGCAGAGAATACGTGGGCGAGCAGTACTTC. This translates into CATSREYVGEQYF.

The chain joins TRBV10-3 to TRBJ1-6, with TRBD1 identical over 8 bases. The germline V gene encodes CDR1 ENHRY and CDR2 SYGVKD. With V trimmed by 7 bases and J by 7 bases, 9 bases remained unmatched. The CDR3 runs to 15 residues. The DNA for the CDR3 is TGTGCCATCAACAACAGGGGGGTTTGGAATTCACCCCTCCACTTT. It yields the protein CAINNRGVWNSPLHF.

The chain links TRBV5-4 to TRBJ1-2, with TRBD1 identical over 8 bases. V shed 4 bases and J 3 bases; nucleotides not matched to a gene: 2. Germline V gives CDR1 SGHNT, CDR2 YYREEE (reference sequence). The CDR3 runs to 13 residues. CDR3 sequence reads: CASSPDRDYGYTF. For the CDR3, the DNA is TGTGCCAGCAGCCCGGACAGGGACTATGGCTACACCTTC.

The CDR3 reads CASSPGTGELFF. DNA of the CDR3: TGTGCCAGCAGCCCGGGGACCGGGGAGCTGTTTTTT. The chain uses TRBV6-5 and TRBJ2-2, with D maybe TRBD2 (5 bases). This CDR3 has 12 amino acids. The ends were cut back, 6 bases at V and 5 bases at J, with 7 bases in the middle. Germline assignment: CDR1 MNHEY and CDR2 SVGAGI.

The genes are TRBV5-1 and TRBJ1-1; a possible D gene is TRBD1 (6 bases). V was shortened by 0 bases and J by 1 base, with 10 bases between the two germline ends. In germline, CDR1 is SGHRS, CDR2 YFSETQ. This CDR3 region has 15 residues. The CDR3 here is CASSLGVGANTEAFF. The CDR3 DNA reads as TGCGCCAGCAGCTTGGGTGTGGGGGCGAACACTGAAGCTTTCTTT.

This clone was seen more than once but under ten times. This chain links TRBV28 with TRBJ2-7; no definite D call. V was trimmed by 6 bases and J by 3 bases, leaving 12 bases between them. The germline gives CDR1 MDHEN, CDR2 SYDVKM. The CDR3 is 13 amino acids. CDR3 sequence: CASSLGRLYEQYF. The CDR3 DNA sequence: TGTGCCAGCAGCCTTGGACGCCTCTACGAGCAGTACTTC.

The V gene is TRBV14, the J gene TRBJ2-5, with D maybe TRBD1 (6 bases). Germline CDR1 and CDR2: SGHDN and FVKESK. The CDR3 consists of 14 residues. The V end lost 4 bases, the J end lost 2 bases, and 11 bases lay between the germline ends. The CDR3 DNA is TGTGCCAGCAGCCGTTGGACAGATCAAGAGACCCAGTACTTC. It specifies CASSRWTDQETQYF.

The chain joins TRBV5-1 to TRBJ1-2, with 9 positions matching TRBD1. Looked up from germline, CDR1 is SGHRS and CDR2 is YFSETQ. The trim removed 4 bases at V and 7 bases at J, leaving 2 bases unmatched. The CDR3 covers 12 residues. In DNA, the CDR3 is TGCGCCAGCAGCCGGGACAGGGTTGGCTACACCTTC. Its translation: CASSRDRVGYTF.

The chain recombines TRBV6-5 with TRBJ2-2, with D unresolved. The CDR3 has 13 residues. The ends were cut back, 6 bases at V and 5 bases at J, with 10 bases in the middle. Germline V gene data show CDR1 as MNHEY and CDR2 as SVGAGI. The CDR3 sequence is CASRIPGTGELFF. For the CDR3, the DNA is TGTGCCAGCAGGATACCAGGAACCGGGGAGCTGTTTTTT.

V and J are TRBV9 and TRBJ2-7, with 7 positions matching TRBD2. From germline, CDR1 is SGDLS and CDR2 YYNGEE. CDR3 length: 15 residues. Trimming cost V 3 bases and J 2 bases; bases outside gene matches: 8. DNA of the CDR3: TGTGCCAGCAGCGAGGCCCCGACTAGCACCTACGAGCAGTACTTC. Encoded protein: CASSEAPTSTYEQYF.

The CDR3: CASSPTTQRETQYF. CDR3 nucleotide sequence: TGTGCCAGCTCACCCACGACCCAGCGAGAGACCCAGTACTTC. The chain combines TRBV18 with TRBJ2-5, with unresolved D. This CDR3 contains 14 residues. V shed 3 bases and J shed 4 bases, with 12 bases lying between them. Germline V gene lookup returns CDR1 KGHSH and CDR2 LQKENI.

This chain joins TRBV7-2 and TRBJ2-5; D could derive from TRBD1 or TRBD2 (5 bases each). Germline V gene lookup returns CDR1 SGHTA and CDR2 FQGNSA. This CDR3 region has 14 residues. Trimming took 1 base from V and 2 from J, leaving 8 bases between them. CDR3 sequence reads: CASSLGGGQETQYF. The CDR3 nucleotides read TGTGCCAGCAGCTTAGGGGGCGGGCAAGAGACCCAGTACTTC.

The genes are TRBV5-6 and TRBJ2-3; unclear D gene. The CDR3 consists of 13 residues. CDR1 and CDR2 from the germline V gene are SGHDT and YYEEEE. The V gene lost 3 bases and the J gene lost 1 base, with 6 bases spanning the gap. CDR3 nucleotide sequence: TGTGCCAGCAGCTACCGGGGCACAGATACGCAGTATTTT. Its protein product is CASSYRGTDTQYF.

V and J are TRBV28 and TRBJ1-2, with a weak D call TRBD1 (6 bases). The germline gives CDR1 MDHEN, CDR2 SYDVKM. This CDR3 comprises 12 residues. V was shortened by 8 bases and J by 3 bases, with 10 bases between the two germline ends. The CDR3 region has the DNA TGTGCCAGCGCCGAGGGGGACTATGGCTACACCTTC. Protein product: CASAEGDYGYTF.

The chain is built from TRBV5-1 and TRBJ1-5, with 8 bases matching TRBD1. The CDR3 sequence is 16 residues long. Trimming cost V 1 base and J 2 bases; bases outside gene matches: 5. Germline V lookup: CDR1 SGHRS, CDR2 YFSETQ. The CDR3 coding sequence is TGCGCCAGCAGCTTGACGCCGGGACAGGGCAATCAGCCCCAGCATTTT. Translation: CASSLTPGQGNQPQHF.

The CDR3 DNA sequence: TGTGCCCAACTAATGGGGAGGACGCAGTATTTT. As protein: CAQLMGRTQYF. This chain uses TRBV7-3 with TRBJ2-3; D possibly corresponds to TRBD2 (6 bases). CDR3 length: 11 amino acids. Germline CDR1 reads SGHTA; CDR2 reads FQGTGA. Deletions cut 11 bases from V and 9 bases from J, with 15 bases between.

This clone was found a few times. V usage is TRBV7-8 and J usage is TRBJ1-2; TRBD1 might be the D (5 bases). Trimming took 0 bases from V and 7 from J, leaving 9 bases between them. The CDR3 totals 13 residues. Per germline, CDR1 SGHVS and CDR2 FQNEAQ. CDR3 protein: CASSLAHGGGYTF. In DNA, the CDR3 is TGTGCCAGCAGCTTAGCCCACGGGGGTGGCTACACCTTC.